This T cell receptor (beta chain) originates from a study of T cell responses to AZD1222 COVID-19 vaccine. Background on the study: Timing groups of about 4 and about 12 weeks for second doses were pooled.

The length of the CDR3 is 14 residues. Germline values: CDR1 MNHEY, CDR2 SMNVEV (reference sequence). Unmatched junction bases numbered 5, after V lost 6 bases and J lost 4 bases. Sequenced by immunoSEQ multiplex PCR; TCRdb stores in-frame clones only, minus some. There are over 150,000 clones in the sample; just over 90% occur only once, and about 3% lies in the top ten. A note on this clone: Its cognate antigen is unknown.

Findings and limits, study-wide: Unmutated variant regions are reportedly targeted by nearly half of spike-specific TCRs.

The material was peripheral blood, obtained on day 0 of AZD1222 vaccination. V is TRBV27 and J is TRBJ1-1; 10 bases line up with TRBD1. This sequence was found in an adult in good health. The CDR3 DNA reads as TGTGCCAGCAGACGGGGACAGGGGCCCACTGAAGCTTTCTTT. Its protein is CASRRGQGPTEAFF.